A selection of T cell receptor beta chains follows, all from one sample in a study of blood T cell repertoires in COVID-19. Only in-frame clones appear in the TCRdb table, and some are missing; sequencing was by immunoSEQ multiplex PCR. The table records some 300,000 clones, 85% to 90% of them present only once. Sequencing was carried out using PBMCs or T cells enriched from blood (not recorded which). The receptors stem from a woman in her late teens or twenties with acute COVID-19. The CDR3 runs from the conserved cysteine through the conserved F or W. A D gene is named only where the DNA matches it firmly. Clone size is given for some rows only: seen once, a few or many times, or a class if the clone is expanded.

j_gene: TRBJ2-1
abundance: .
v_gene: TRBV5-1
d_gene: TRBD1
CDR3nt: TGCGCCAGCAGCTTGTCAGGGGGAAGGAATGAGCAGTTCTTC
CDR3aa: CASSLSGGRNEQFF

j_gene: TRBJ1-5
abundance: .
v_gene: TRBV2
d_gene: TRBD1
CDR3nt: TGTGCCAGCAGTGACGAGGACAGGGTTCAGCCCCAGCATTTT
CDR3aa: CASSDEDRVQPQHF

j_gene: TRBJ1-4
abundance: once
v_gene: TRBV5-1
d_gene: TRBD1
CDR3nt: TGCGCCAGCAGCGGTCAGGGGGCGACTAATGAAAAACTGTTTTTT
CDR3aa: CASSGQGATNEKLFF

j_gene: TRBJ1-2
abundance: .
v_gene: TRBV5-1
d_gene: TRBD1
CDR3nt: TGCGCCAGCAGCTTGGACCAGGGGGTGAATGGCTACACCTTC
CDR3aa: CASSLDQGVNGYTF

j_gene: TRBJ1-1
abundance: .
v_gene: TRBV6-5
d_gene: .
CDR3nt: TGTGCCAGCAGTTATTCGGGAAACAATGCCGTCTTCTTT
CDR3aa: CASSYSGNNAVFF

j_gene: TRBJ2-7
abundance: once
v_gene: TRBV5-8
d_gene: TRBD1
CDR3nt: TGTGCCAGCAGCTTGCCGGGACAGGAACCCTACGAGCAGTACTTC
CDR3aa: CASSLPGQEPYEQYF

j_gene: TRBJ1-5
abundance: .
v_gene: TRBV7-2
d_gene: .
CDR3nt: TGTGCCAGCAGCTTAGCATTCAGGGATGATAGCAATCAGCCCCAGCATTTT
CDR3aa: CASSLAFRDDSNQPQHF

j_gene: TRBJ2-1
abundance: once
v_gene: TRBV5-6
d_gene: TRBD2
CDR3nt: TGTGCCAGCAGCTTGGGGGACGTACTAGCGCTACCCTACAATGAGCAGTTCTTC
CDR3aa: CASSLGDVLALPYNEQFF

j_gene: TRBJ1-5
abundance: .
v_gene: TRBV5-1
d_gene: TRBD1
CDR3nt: TGCGCCAGCAGCTTGGGAGGGGGCCAAACTCAGCCCCAGCATTTT
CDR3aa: CASSLGGGQTQPQHF

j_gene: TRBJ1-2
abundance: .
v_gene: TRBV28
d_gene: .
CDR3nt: TGTGCCAGCAGTACGACGACAGGTGCGATCTATGGCTACACCTTC
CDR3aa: CASSTTTGAIYGYTF

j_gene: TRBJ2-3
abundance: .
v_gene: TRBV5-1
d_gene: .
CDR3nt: TGCGCCAGCAGCTTGGATGGGAGTTTCACAGATACGCAGTATTTT
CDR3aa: CASSLDGSFTDTQYF

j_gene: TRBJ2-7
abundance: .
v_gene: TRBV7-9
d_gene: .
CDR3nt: TGTGCCAGCGGCGCTGGGCAGAACGAGCAGTACTTC
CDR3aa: CASGAGQNEQYF

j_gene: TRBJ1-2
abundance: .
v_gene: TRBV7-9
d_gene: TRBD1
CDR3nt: TGTGCCAGCAGCGTCGGGACAGGAGCTAACTATGGCTACACCTTC
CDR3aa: CASSVGTGANYGYTF

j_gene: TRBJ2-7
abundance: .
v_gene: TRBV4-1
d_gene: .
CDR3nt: TGCGCCAGCAGCCAAGAAAAAGCAGCGTTGCTCGGCGAGCAGTACTTC
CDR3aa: CASSQEKAALLGEQYF

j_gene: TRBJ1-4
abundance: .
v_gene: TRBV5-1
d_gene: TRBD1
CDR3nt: TGCGCCAGCAGCTTTACAGGGGAGGAAAAACTGTTTTTT
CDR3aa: CASSFTGEEKLFF

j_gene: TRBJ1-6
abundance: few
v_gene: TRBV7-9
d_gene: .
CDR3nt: TGTGCCAGCAGCTTAGGGCATATCCTCCACTTT
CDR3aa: CASSLGHILHF

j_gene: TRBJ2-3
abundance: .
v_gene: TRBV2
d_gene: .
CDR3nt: TGTGCCAGCAGACAGGGATGGGGCACAGATACGCAGTATTTT
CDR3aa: CASRQGWGTDTQYF

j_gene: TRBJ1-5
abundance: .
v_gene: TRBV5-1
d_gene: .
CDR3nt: TGCGCCAGCAGCTACAGGGGCAATCAGCCCCAGCATTTT
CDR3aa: CASSYRGNQPQHF

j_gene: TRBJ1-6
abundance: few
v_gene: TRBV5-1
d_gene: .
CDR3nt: TGCGCCAGCAGCTTGCCCTCTATGACACCCCTCCACTTT
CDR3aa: CASSLPSMTPLHF

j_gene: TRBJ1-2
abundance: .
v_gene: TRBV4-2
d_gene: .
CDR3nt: TGTGCCAGCAGCCAAGAGAAACTGGTGGGCTACACCTTC
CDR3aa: CASSQEKLVGYTF

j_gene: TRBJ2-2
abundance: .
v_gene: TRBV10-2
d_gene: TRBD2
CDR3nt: TGCGCCAGCAGACTTAGGGAGGGCACCGGGGAGCTGTTTTTT
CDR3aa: CASRLREGTGELFF

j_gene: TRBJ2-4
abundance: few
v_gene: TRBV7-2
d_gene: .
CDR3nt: TGTGCCAGCTGCCTCGATCGGGAAAACATTCAGTACTTC
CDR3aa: CASCLDRENIQYF

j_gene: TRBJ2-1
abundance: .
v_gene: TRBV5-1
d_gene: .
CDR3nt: TGCGCCAGCAGCTTAAGCAGGGACAATGAGCAGTTCTTC
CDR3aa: CASSLSRDNEQFF

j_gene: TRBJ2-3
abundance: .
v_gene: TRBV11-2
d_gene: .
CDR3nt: TGTGCCAGCAGGGACGGGACTCGACCTCTCACAGATACGCAGTATTTT
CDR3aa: CASRDGTRPLTDTQYF

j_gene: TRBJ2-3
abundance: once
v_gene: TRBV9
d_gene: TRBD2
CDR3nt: TGTGCCAGCAGCGTAGACCCCCCTACTAGCGCAGCTAGCACAGATACGCAGTATTTT
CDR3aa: CASSVDPPTSAASTDTQYF

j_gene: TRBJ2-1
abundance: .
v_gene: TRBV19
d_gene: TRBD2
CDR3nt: TGTGCCAGTAGTAAGGAGGGACTAGCGGCTTCCTACAATGAGCAGTTCTTC
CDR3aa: CASSKEGLAASYNEQFF

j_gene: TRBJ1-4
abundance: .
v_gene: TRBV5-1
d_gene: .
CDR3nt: TGCGCCAGCAGCTTGGGACAGCGAAGGGAAAAACTGTTTTTT
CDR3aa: CASSLGQRREKLFF

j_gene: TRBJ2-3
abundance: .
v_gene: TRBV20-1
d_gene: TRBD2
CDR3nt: TGCAGTGCCGGGGGGGCGGATACGCAGTATTTT
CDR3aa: CSAGGADTQYF

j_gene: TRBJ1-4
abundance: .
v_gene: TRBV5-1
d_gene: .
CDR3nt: TGCGCCAGCAGCTCCCGGGACACACTTTCCCGCCCCGCAACTAATGAAAAACTGTTTTTT
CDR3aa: CASSSRDTLSRPATNEKLFF

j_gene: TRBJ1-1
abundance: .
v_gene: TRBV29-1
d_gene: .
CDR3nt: TGCAGCGTTGGGGCAGGGTGGGACACTGAAGCTTTCTTT
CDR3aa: CSVGAGWDTEAFF

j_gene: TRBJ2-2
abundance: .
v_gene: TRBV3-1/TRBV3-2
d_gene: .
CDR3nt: TGTGCCAGCAGCCAAGTTGTAACCGGGGAGCTGTTTTTT
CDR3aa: CASSQVVTGELFF

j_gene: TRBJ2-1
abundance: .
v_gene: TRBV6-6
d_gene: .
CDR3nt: TGTGCCAGCAGGATGGACGAGGAAGGGGTCTACAATGAGCAGTTCTTC
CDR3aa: CASRMDEEGVYNEQFF